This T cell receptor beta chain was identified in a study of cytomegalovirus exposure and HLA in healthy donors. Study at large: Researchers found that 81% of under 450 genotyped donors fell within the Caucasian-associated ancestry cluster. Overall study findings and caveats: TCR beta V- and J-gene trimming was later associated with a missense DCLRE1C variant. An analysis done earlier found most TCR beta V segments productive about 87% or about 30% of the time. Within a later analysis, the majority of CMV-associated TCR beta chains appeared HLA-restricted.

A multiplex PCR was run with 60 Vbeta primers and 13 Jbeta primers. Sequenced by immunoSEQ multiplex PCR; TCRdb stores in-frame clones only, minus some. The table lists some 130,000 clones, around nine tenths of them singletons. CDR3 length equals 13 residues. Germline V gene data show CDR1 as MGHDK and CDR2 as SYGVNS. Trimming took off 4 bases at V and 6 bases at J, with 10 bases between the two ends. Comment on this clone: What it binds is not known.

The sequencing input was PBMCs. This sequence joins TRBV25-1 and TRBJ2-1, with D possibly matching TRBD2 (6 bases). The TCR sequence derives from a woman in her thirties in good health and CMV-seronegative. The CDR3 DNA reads TGTGCCAGCAGTGGGAGGGCCTTCAATGAGCAGTTCTTC. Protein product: CASSGRAFNEQFF.